This T cell receptor beta chain was captured by sequencing in a study of blood T cell repertoires in COVID-19. CDR1 is SGHRS, CDR2 YFSETQ, per germline. The CDR3 extends over 15 amino acids. Losses at the gene ends were 4 bases for V and 5 bases for J; bases not matched to a gene: 9. Grouping used clinical history reported by participants in a survey and questionnaire. Sequencing used immunoSEQ multiplex PCR; TCRdb keeps in-frame clones, though not all of them. Counted here are 300,000 to 350,000 clones, 70% to 90% occurring once; the ten biggest clones make up around 2.1%. The receptor was isolated from a man aged 25 to 40 who had recovered from COVID-19. This chain joins TRBV5-1 and TRBJ2-1, with 7 bases matching TRBD2. The specimen was PBMCs or T cells enriched from blood (not recorded which). CDR3 nucleotides: TGCGCCAGCAGCAAAACTAGCGTCGGAAACAATGAGCAGTTCTTC. Protein sequence: CASSKTSVGNNEQFF. The whole variable domain, filled in from reference TRBV5-1 and TRBJ2-1, reads KAGVTQTPRYLIKTRGQQVTLSCSPISGHRSVSWYQQTPGQGLQFLFEYFSETQRNKGNFPGRFSGRQFSNSRSEMNVSTLELGDSALYLCASSKTSVGNNEQFFGPGTRLTVL.